This T cell receptor (beta chain) stems from a study of response to subunit inactivated influenza vaccine. TCRdb fed the RT-PCR reads into MiXCR, producing one record per CDR3 protein. The data hold some 500,000 distinct CDR3 sequences, with roughly 23% observed a single time. Only a few counts were recorded for this clonotype. Trimming stripped 1 base from V and 5 bases from J, with 8 bases between. CDR3 size: 12 residues. Germline values: CDR1 DFQATT, CDR2 SNEGSKA (reference sequence). The J gene is TRBJ1-2, the V gene TRBV20-1; D gene unclear. The sample consisted of CD4+ T cells sorted from PBMCs, taken 5 to 6 days after vaccination. The clonotype was recovered from a man aged 50 to 59 who received an inactivated influenza vaccine. DNA for the CDR3: TGCAGTGCTAGAGTGTTAAAGTATGGCTACACCTTC. Translation: CSARVLKYGYTF.